Listed here are 3 T cell receptor beta chains from one sample, sequenced in a study of T-cell reconstitution after alpha-beta-depleted transplantation in children. Unique molecular identifiers were incorporated into the prepared TCRbeta library. A single record per CDR3 protein comes from TCRdb applying MiXCR to the PCR reads. Of 150,000 to 200,000 distinct CDR3 sequences in the sample, about 6% are singletons; the top ten hold just over 4.5%. Here the sequenced sample was PBMCs, taken before TCRalphabeta/CD19-depleted stem cell transplant. Receptors originate from a girl under three years old with combined immunodeficiency, due to receive a stem cell transplant.

This clonotype has a count of ten or more. The chain has TRBV4-2 and TRBJ2-7, with 7 bases that match TRBD1. V trimming: 5 bases; J trimming: 3 bases; junction bases outside the gene matches: 10. CDR3 size: 15 residues. Germline V gene data show CDR1 as LGHNA and CDR2 as YNFKEQ. CDR3 protein: CASSNGQATYYEQYF. CDR3 nucleotides: TGTGCCAGCAGCAATGGACAGGCGACTTACTACGAGCAGTACTTC.

This clonotype was observed a handful of times. The chain has TRBV7-9 and TRBJ1-1; D might be TRBD1 (5 bases). CDR3 length equals 16 residues. Per germline, CDR1 SEHNR and CDR2 FQNEAQ (reference sequence). Trimming took 6 bases from V and 2 from J, leaving 19 bases between them. CDR3 nucleotides: TGTGCCAGCAGGGTGGGGGAATTTAAGCGAAACACTGAAGCTTTCTTT. As protein: CASRVGEFKRNTEAFF.

This clonotype was seen many times. The chain combines TRBV28 with TRBJ1-6, with D unresolved. Trimming cost V 5 bases and J 7 bases, with 6 bases left between them. The CDR3 has 12 amino acids. CDR1 and CDR2 from the germline V gene are MDHEN and SYDVKM. CDR3 region: CASSKDNSPLHF. The CDR3 nucleotides are TGTGCCAGCAGTAAGGACAATTCACCCCTCCACTTT.